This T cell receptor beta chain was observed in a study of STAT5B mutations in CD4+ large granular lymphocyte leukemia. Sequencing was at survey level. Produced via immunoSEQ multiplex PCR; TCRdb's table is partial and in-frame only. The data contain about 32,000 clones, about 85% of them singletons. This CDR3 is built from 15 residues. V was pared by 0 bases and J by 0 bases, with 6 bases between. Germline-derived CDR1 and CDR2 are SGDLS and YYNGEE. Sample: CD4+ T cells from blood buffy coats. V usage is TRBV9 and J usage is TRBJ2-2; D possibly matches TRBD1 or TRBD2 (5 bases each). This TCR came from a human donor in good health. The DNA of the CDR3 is TGTGCCAGCAGCGTAGGGGGGACGAACACCGGGGAGCTGTTTTTT. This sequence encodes CASSVGGTNTGELFF.